This is a list of T cell receptor beta chains from one sample in a study of T cells after yellow fever vaccination. Each CDR3 protein gets one entry after TCRdb re-called the 5' RACE reads with MiXCR. The data hold some 110,000 distinct CDR3 sequences, with 5.5% to 8% observed a single time. The sample was CD4+ T cells sorted from PBMCs, taken roughly seven weeks after the first yellow fever vaccination. The source is a man aged 18 to 30 who received the YFV17D yellow fever vaccine. Each CDR3 is given with its conserved first and last residue. The D gene is left open where the match is weak. For some rows the clone size is stated as once, few or many, or as a class when expanded; others skip it.

d_call,v_call,clone_size,j_call,cdr3_aa,cdr3_nt
TRBD1,TRBV12-3/TRBV12-4,many,TRBJ2-7,CASSFLGTAYEQYF,TGTGCCAGCAGTTTCTTAGGGACAGCATACGAGCAGTACTTC
.,TRBV5-5,many,TRBJ1-5,CASSRQWGGNQPQHF,TGTGCCAGCAGCCGGCAATGGGGCGGCAATCAGCCCCAGCATTTT
.,TRBV28,many,TRBJ1-3,CASSLTAGGLFGNTIYF,TGTGCCAGCAGTTTAACCGCGGGAGGTTTGTTTGGAAACACCATATATTTT
.,TRBV6-2/TRBV6-3,many,TRBJ2-7,CASSRRGPRITYEQYF,TGTGCCAGCAGCCGAAGGGGACCGCGAATTACTTACGAGCAGTACTTC
.,TRBV7-3,many,TRBJ1-2,CASSPRSDPGYGYTF,TGTGCCAGCAGCCCTCGGTCCGACCCCGGCTATGGCTACACCTTC
TRBD1,TRBV7-2,many,TRBJ2-2,CASSLVGTDNTGELFF,TGTGCCAGCAGCTTAGTCGGGACAGATAACACCGGGGAGCTGTTTTTT
.,TRBV5-1,many,TRBJ2-1,CASSDRTDNEQFF,TGCGCCAGCAGCGACAGGACGGACAATGAGCAGTTCTTC
.,TRBV7-2,many,TRBJ1-1,CASSLTAADTEAFF,TGTGCCAGCAGCCTCACGGCGGCGGACACTGAAGCTTTCTTT
.,TRBV28,many,TRBJ2-3,CASSSGPLPGQYF,TGTGCCAGCAGTTCAGGACCCCTTCCCGGGCAGTATTTT
.,TRBV7-3,.,TRBJ2-5,CASSPQGTGETQYF,TGTGCCAGCAGCCCCCAGGGGACCGGGGAGACCCAGTACTTC
TRBD2,TRBV4-1,many,TRBJ2-3,CASRTAGGRDTQYF,TGCGCCAGCAGGACCGCGGGGGGGCGAGATACGCAGTATTTT
.,TRBV6-1,many,TRBJ2-1,CASSKNRGVQGNEQFF,TGTGCCAGCAGTAAAAATAGGGGAGTACAGGGCAATGAGCAGTTCTTC
.,TRBV7-2,many,TRBJ2-5,CASSLDPNSAETQYF,TGTGCCAGCAGCTTAGATCCTAATAGTGCCGAGACCCAGTACTTC
.,TRBV18,many,TRBJ1-1,CASSPPKETADGAFF,TGTGCCAGCTCACCCCCTAAGGAGACCGCTGACGGGGCTTTCTTT
TRBD2,TRBV11-2,many,TRBJ2-5,CASSLMYGTSGGTQETQYF,TGTGCCAGCAGCTTAATGTACGGGACTAGCGGGGGGACTCAAGAGACCCAGTACTTC
.,TRBV7-2,many,TRBJ2-3,CASSLGPTDTQYF,TGCGCCAGCAGCTTGGGACCCACAGATACGCAGTATTTT
.,TRBV6-6,.,TRBJ2-7,CASSQQSYEQYF,TGTGCCAGCAGTCAACAGTCCTACGAGCAGTACTTC
TRBD1,TRBV6-2/TRBV6-3,many,TRBJ1-1,CATYDRENTEAFF,TGTGCCACATACGACAGGGAGAACACTGAAGCTTTCTTT
.,TRBV18,.,TRBJ1-1,CASSPPRTRGTEAFF,TGTGCCAGCTCACCACCGAGGACCCGGGGCACTGAAGCTTTCTTT